This T cell receptor (beta chain) stems from a study of blood T cells in healthy people across ages. Study-level points and caveats: Long-lived and aged donors differed, with more naive CD4+ cells and higher diversity in the long-lived. Estimated diversity across one million T cells was deemed an underestimate. Naive T cell percentage showed a strong correlation with the diversity of TCR beta.

The V gene lost 2 bases and the J gene lost 3 bases, with 15 bases spanning the gap. This CDR3 has 15 amino acids. Looked up from germline, CDR1 is SGHRS and CDR2 is YFSETQ. The second PCR ran about 6 to 12 cycles with a sample-barcoded 5' primer and J-beta primers. Each CDR3 protein gets one entry after TCRdb re-called the 5' RACE reads with MiXCR. The repertoire holds about 1.8 million distinct CDR3 sequences, with less than 50% as singletons. In its sample, this clonotype was seen once. As yet, its antigen is unknown. Sequencing input: blood. The chain carries TRBV5-1 and TRBJ2-7, with TRBD2 as a possible D gene (6 bases). This TCR was sampled from a woman between 35 and 50 years old in good health. The CDR3 region is CASSFLGGASYEQYF. DNA for the CDR3: TGCGCCAGCAGCTTTTTAGGAGGGGCTAGCTACGAGCAGTACTTC.